This T cell receptor beta chain was sequenced for a study of blood T cell repertoires in COVID-19. Overall study: In each case, the material was cDNA or gDNA derived from T cells, B-cell-depleted T cells, or PBMCs.

CDR3 size: 14 residues. After removal of 4 bases from V and 7 bases from J, the junction contained 6 bases not matched to a gene. Assay used: immunoSEQ multiplex PCR; TCRdb lists only in-frame clones, some missing. This sample yields some 520,000 clones, of which 89% are seen a single time; approximately 0.9% belongs to the top ten. The clonotype comes from a man aged 18 to 29 with COVID-19, enrolled during active disease. Sequences were obtained from peripheral blood. The chain has TRBV23-1 and TRBJ1-2; TRBD1 aligns across 10 bases. TRBV23-1 is an ORF, with its function uncertain. DNA for the CDR3: TGCGCCAGCAGTCTCGGGACAGGGGACCGTGGCTACACCTTC. The encoded protein is CASSLGTGDRGYTF.